This record looks at one TCR beta chain sequence and its context. This specimen belongs to a study of shared clonotypes between healthy human individuals. Germline V gene lookup returns CDR1 SNHLY and CDR2 FYNNEI. The V gene lost 5 bases and the J gene lost 4 bases, with 8 bases spanning the gap. The CDR3 length is 12 residues. Assay: immunoSEQ multiplex PCR; the TCRdb copy retains only in-frame clones and omits some. Here the sample spans about 960,000 clones, approximately 80% being singletons. This clonotype originated in a man aged 18 to 35 in good health. Specimen: memory CD4+ T cells sorted from blood. Noted subset: CD45RA-negative fraction. The chain has TRBV2 and TRBJ1-1, with no clear D. The CDR3 nucleotides read TGTGCCAGCAGTAAGGAGAGCACTGAAGCTTTCTTT. Its protein is CASSKESTEAFF.